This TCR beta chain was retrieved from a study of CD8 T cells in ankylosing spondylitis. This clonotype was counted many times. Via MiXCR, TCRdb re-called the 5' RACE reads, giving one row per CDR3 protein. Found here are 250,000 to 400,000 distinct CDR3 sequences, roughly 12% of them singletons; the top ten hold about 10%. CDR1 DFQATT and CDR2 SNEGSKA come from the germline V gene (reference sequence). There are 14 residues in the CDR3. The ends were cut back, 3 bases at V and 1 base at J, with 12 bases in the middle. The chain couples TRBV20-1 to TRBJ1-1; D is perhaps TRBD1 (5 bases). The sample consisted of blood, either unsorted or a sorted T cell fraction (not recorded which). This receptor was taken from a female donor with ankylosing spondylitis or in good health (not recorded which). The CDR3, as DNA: TGCAGTGCTAGGCGGGGGGGTGGGAACACTGAAGCTTTCTTT. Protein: CSARRGGGNTEAFF.